This T cell receptor beta chain was documented in a study of blood T cells in healthy people across ages (dated by TCRdb to the mid-2010s). Broadly, across the study: In model experiments, template switching captured roughly one uniquely barcoded TCR beta cDNA molecule for every two T cells. To track age-related changes in TCR beta repertoire diversity, the study relied on deep sequencing normalized with unique cDNA molecular identifiers. Four age groups were formed from the donors: young (average about 15 years), middle-aged (around 41), aged (about 68) and long-lived (approximately 78). Donors of different ages were randomly distributed across sequencing lanes to avoid experimental bias. Two additional independent replicas of 1 million unique cDNA reads from the same blood draw were analyzed for two donors (one aged 18 to 30 and one aged 80 or older). Overall study results and their limits: The long-lived group showed more naive CD4+ T cells, fewer expanded clones and increased TCR diversity than the aged group, suggesting age selection. Total diversity estimates from one million sequenced T cells were considered lower bounds and underestimates. Because the CMV infection status of the donors was unknown, age-related changes in expanded clonotypes may potentially have been confounded. The percentage of naive T cells measured by flow cytometry correlated strongly with observed TCR beta diversity. Conclusive comparison of naive and antigen-experienced compartments was prevented by the profiling of bulk unsorted PBMCs. Observed TCR beta diversity per million T cells fell roughly linearly with age, and a significant reduction was already apparent by age around 39.

The method behind the library was 5' RACE. Sequenced using an Illumina HiSeq 2500. A second PCR of roughly 6 to 12 cycles was performed with a sample-barcoded 5' primer and a J-beta primer mix. Each TCR beta cDNA molecule received a unique molecular identifier from a template-switch 5' adaptor carrying 12 random nucleotides. Each sample yielded at least 2.5 million CDR3-containing paired-end reads. All of the RNA was converted into first-strand cDNA using the Mint cDNA synthesis kit, with a TRBC-specific oligonucleotide serving as the primer. Following uracil-DNA glycosylase treatment, all cDNA underwent a first 18-cycle PCR with the universal primers M1SS and BC2_uni_R. Regarding the original processing steps: For normalization, 1 million high-quality reads, each with a distinct molecular identifier, were randomly selected from each sample. Reads with shared molecular identifiers were discarded instead of being binned into consensus sequences. MiTCR, with a Q25 quality threshold and the strictest error-elimination algorithm, was used for CDR3 identification, clonotype clustering and error correction. A nonparametric unseen species model with Euler transformation was used to estimate lower-bound total TCR beta diversity. The raw public reads went through TCRdb reprocessing: fastp at Q25, MiXCR clone calling, in-frame beta chains kept. A single entry per CDR3 protein holds the most common genes and DNA from its merged rows. The V and J calls reflect TCRdb's pipeline rather than the authors' work. For this sample there are about 1.5 million distinct CDR3 sequences; 40% to 45% appear just once. The ten most abundant clones make up less than 5% of the sample.

V is pruned by 0 bases and J by 7 bases, leaving 13 bases of the junction without a gene match. CDR3 length: 16 amino acids, cysteine to phenylalanine. The DNA shown is the 48-base CDR3, in frame from base 1. CDR1 and CDR2, looked up from the germline V gene, are SGHRS and YFSETQ. As to this clonotype: What antigen it recognizes has not been identified. Base qualities are not recorded, but no much larger clone differs from it by a single base.

The donors were roughly 39 Caucasian individuals from Russia, aged roughly 6 to 90 years, who were systemically healthy. Each donor gave about 11 milliliters of peripheral blood, drawn into EDTA-treated Vacutainer tubes. Ficoll-Paque density-gradient centrifugation was used to isolate PBMCs, with at least 6.5 million per sample. Trizol reagent was used to extract total RNA from PBMCs, with at least 6 micrograms per sample. Naive CD45RAhigh/CD27high T cell percentages were measured by flow cytometry on a PBMC aliquot from every donor. The chain is assembled from TRBV5-1 and TRBJ2-7; TRBD2 lines up with 7 middle nucleotides. The receptor comes from a woman aged 18-29 years in good health. Sequenced material: blood. CDR3 protein: CASSLGGGLAVLEQYF. The nucleotide sequence is given as TGCGCCAGCAGCTTGGGAGGAGGTCTAGCGGTTTTGGAGCAGTACTTC.